This T cell receptor (beta chain) is drawn from a study of blood T cell repertoires in COVID-19. About the study: Samples came from the United States, Italy and Spain, spanning acute and convalescent COVID-19. PBMCs, B-cell-depleted T cells, or T cells were the source of the cDNA or gDNA that made up the material.

In the original processing: Amplification with reference gene primers provided the estimates of nucleated cell counts. Assay: immunoSEQ multiplex PCR; the TCRdb copy retains only in-frame clones and omits some. That table is the source of V, J and clone size, and D and trimming were worked out from the DNA. The sample lists tens of thousands of clones, roughly 85% occurring once. The V gene end was trimmed by 0 bases and the J gene end by 1 base; junction bases not matched to a gene: 5. This CDR3 has 17 residues. From germline, CDR1 is LGHNA and CDR2 YSLEER. The TCR was taken from a man in his fifties or sixties with active or convalescent COVID-19. The source material was peripheral blood. The chain carries TRBV4-3 and TRBJ2-2; 7 nucleotides agree with TRBD2. The CDR3 DNA reads TGCGCCAGCAGCCAAGAGGGGGGGTTTGGGAACACCGGGGAGCTGTTTTTT. The encoded protein is CASSQEGGFGNTGELFF.